The 30 T cell receptor beta chains in this list originate from one sample, sequenced in a study of T cell responses to AZD1222 COVID-19 vaccine. Assay used: immunoSEQ multiplex PCR; TCRdb lists only in-frame clones, some missing. The table records about 180,000 clones, 90% of them present only once. This material consisted of peripheral blood, taken on day 0 of AZD1222 vaccination. The receptors come from an adult in good health.

This rearrangement joins TRBV6-4 to TRBJ2-7; the D gene is possibly TRBD1 (5 bases). In germline, CDR1 is MRHNA, CDR2 SNTAGT. Trimming stripped 4 bases from V and 2 bases from J, with 12 bases between. CDR3 size: 14 residues. The CDR3 spells CASSAGIGAYEQYF. The CDR3 coding sequence is TGTGCCAGCAGTGCAGGGATTGGAGCCTACGAGCAGTACTTC.

The gene calls are TRBV13 and TRBJ1-6; D possibly corresponds to TRBD1 (6 bases). Germline CDR1 PRHDT, CDR2 FYEKMQ (reference sequence). Between the trimmed V and J ends, which lost 6 bases and 9 bases, there was a span of 15 bases. This CDR3 spans 14 amino acids. Here the CDR3 DNA reads TGTGCCAGCAGATGGGGGCCTGGAGCTTCACCCCTCCACTTT. Protein: CASRWGPGASPLHF.

This clone was observed once. V gene TRBV9 combines with J gene TRBJ1-2, with D unresolved. V was pared by 4 bases and J by 8 bases, with 18 bases between. The germline V gene encodes CDR1 SGDLS and CDR2 YYNGEE. This CDR3 is built from 14 residues. CDR3 in amino acids: CASSPSVGLGGYTF. CDR3 bases: TGTGCCAGCAGCCCAAGCGTAGGGTTAGGGGGCTACACCTTC.

The V gene is TRBV6-5, the J gene TRBJ2-6; D call uncertain. This CDR3 is built from 13 residues. Germline CDR1 and CDR2: MNHEY and SVGAGI. The ends were cut back, 10 bases at V and 1 base at J, with 8 bases in the middle. For the CDR3, the DNA is TGTGCCACCCTAAAGTCTGGGGCCAACGTCCTGACTTTC. Encoded protein: CATLKSGANVLTF.

In DNA, the CDR3 is TGTGCCAGCAGCCAAGATCATACAGCAAATTATGGCTACACCTTC. Translating gives CASSQDHTANYGYTF. V and J are TRBV4-2 and TRBJ1-2; D not resolved. CDR1 is LGHNA and CDR2 is YNFKEQ in the germline V gene. This CDR3 is built from 15 residues. With 0 bases removed from V and 5 bases from J, the gap between germline ends came to 13 bases.

This clone occurred once. The rearrangement joins TRBV18 to TRBJ1-5; maybe TRBD1 (6 bases). The CDR3 runs 18 residues. V was pared by 2 bases and J by 7 bases, with 24 bases between. Germline values: CDR1 KGHSH, CDR2 LQKENI. This CDR3 reads CASSPSAGGIGLGQPQHF. For the CDR3, the DNA is TGTGCCAGCTCACCATCAGCGGGGGGCATCGGGCTCGGCCAGCCCCAGCATTTT.

The sample holds a few counts of this clone. The V gene is TRBV28, the J gene TRBJ1-2; no reliable D call. Germline V CDR1 and CDR2: MDHEN, SYDVKM. CDR3 size: 13 residues. The V gene lost 5 bases and the J gene lost 8 bases, with 15 bases spanning the gap. The CDR3 spells CASSPALLSGYTF. The CDR3 nucleotides are TGTGCCAGCAGTCCCGCCCTCCTGAGCGGCTACACCTTC.

The chain has TRBV4-3 and TRBJ2-5; a weak D match, TRBD2 (5 bases). V gave up 5 bases and J gave up 4 bases, with 17 bases separating them. The CDR3 is 15 residues long. CDR1 is LGHNA and CDR2 is YSLEER in the germline V gene. DNA of the CDR3: TGCGCCAGCAGCGCTACCGGGAATCTAGGAGAGACCCAGTACTTC. It yields the protein CASSATGNLGETQYF.

This chain uses TRBV6-5 with TRBJ1-5; D not certain. The germline V and J ends were trimmed by 5 bases and 2 bases, with 13 bases remaining between them. The V gene's germline CDR1 is MNHEY and CDR2 SVGAGI. This CDR3 region has 15 residues. The CDR3: CASSPMGRGNQPQHF. Written as DNA, the CDR3 is TGTGCCAGCAGTCCCATGGGGAGGGGCAATCAGCCCCAGCATTTT.

The V and J genes are TRBV19 and TRBJ2-6; 7 bases are a match to TRBD1. CDR3 length: 18 residues. Per the germline V gene, CDR1 is LNHDA and CDR2 is SQIVND (reference sequence). The J segment lost 0 bases and the V segment lost 6 bases, leaving 11 bases of the junction unmatched. The CDR3 bases are TGTGCCAGTAGCGGAGACAGGGAGCGATTCTCTGGGGCCAACGTCCTGACTTTC. Its protein product is CASSGDRERFSGANVLTF.

The V and J genes are TRBV29-1 and TRBJ1-4, with D possibly matching TRBD1 (6 bases). The V and J ends lost 7 bases and 3 bases respectively, with 18 bases between them. The CDR3 has 15 amino acids. Germline-derived CDR1 and CDR2 are SQVTM and ANQGSEA. The CDR3 sequence: CSAQTTGRANEKLFF. DNA of the CDR3: TGCAGCGCCCAAACTACAGGGCGGGCTAATGAAAAACTGTTTTTT.

The chain combines TRBV4-3 with TRBJ2-7; D is uncertain. Trimming shortened V by 0 bases and J by 6 bases, and 9 bases separated the two germline ends. The CDR3 is made up of 13 amino acids. CDR1 is LGHNA and CDR2 is YSLEER in the germline V gene. CDR3 coding DNA: TGCGCCAGCAGCCAAGATGGAAGTACCGAGCAGTACTTC. This gives the protein CASSQDGSTEQYF.

The chain couples TRBV28 to TRBJ1-1; no reliable D call. The CDR3 is made up of 12 amino acids. Germline-derived CDR1 and CDR2 are MDHEN and SYDVKM. V shed 6 bases and J shed 1 base, with 6 bases lying between them. The CDR3 spells CASRTRNTEAFF. DNA for the CDR3: TGTGCCAGCAGGACCCGGAACACTGAAGCTTTCTTT.

V and J are TRBV6-2 or TRBV6-3 and TRBJ2-1; maybe TRBD2 (6 bases). The CDR3 is made up of 16 amino acids. The germline V gene encodes CDR1 MNHEY and CDR2 SVGEGT. Trimming removed 6 bases from V and 4 bases from J, with 19 bases in between. In DNA, the CDR3 is TGTGCCAGCAGCCCTAAGGGGTGGGGGACTTACAATGAGCAGTTCTTC. Translating gives CASSPKGWGTYNEQFF.

This clone was seen only a few times. The rearrangement uses TRBV11-2 and TRBJ1-2; the D is unclear. Looked up from germline, CDR1 is SGHAT and CDR2 is FQNNGV. This CDR3 spans 14 amino acids. The V end was cut by 1 base, the J end by 2 bases, with 8 bases between. The CDR3 loop reads CASSLGFSNYGYTF. In DNA form, the CDR3 reads TGTGCCAGCAGCTTAGGGTTTTCCAACTATGGCTACACCTTC.

The CDR3 sequence is CASRGSSMNTEAFF. CDR3 DNA sequence: TGTGCCAGCAGGGGCAGTTCCATGAACACTGAAGCTTTCTTT. J is TRBJ1-1 and V is TRBV6-5, with D hard to call. V dropped 6 bases and J dropped 0 bases, with 11 bases sitting between them. The CDR3 has 14 amino acids. Looked up from germline, CDR1 is MNHEY and CDR2 is SVGAGI.

The chain couples TRBV29-1 to TRBJ1-5; the D gene is possibly TRBD1 (5 bases). CDR3 length: 13 residues. The germline V gene encodes CDR1 SQVTM and CDR2 ANQGSEA. Trimming pared 4 bases from V and 3 bases from J, leaving 10 bases between. CDR3 protein: CSVGDGINQPQHF. The CDR3 region has the DNA TGCAGCGTTGGGGACGGAATCAATCAGCCCCAGCATTTT. Looking up the rest from reference TRBV29-1 and TRBJ1-5 gives the full variable domain: SAVISQKPSRDICQRGTSLTIQCQVDSQVTMMFWYRQQPGQSLTLIATANQGSEATYESGFVIDKFPISRPNLTFSTLTVSNMSPEDSSIYLCSVGDGINQPQHFGDGTRLSIL.

The chain couples TRBV10-3 to TRBJ1-6; possibly TRBD1 for D (5 bases). There are 13 residues in the CDR3. CDR1 and CDR2 (germline): ENHRY, SYGVKD. The V gene lost 8 bases and the J gene lost 10 bases, with 15 bases spanning the gap. CDR3 amino acids: CAIATDINSPLHF. The DNA for the CDR3 is TGTGCCATCGCTACGGACATTAACTCACCCCTCCACTTT.

The V gene is TRBV12-5, the J gene TRBJ2-1; unclear D gene. The CDR3 runs to 13 residues. Trimming took 0 bases from V and 8 from J, leaving 8 bases between them. The germline V gene has CDR1 LGHNT and CDR2 FRNRAP. CDR3 sequence reads: CASGLVGVDEQFF. The CDR3 nucleotides read TGTGCTAGTGGTTTGGTAGGTGTTGATGAGCAGTTCTTC.

The chain employs TRBV12-3 or TRBV12-4 and TRBJ1-2, with D possibly being TRBD1 (5 bases). V dropped 1 base and J dropped 9 bases, with 9 bases sitting between them. The CDR3 runs to 12 residues. The CDR3 is CASSLGGTSYTF. The CDR3 bases are TGTGCCAGCAGTTTAGGGGGCACGAGCTACACCTTC.

The V gene is TRBV28, the J gene TRBJ1-3, with D unresolved. The germline V gene encodes CDR1 MDHEN and CDR2 SYDVKM. V was clipped by 7 bases and J by 0 bases, with 7 bases between them. The CDR3 sequence is 13 residues long. This CDR3 reads CASTFLSGNTIYF. The CDR3 nucleotides are TGTGCCAGCACTTTCCTCTCTGGAAACACCATATATTTT. Supplemented by reference TRBV28 and TRBJ1-3, the full variable domain reads DVKVTQSSRYLVKRTGEKVFLECVQDMDHENMFWYRQDPGLGLRLIYFSYDVKMKEKGDIPEGYSVSREKKERFSLILESASTNQTSMYLCASTFLSGNTIYFGEGSWLTVV.

CDR3 region: CASSSHRGRIGYTF. As DNA, the CDR3 is TGTGCCAGCAGCTCGCACAGGGGGAGGATCGGCTACACCTTC. The gene calls are TRBV11-2 and TRBJ1-2; 8 nucleotides match TRBD1. The CDR3 runs 14 residues. CDR1 is SGHAT, CDR2 FQNNGV, per germline. J was trimmed by 8 bases and V by 4 bases; bases with no gene match: 9.

The chain couples TRBV19 to TRBJ1-4; 8 bases are shared with TRBD1. The germline V gene has CDR1 LNHDA and CDR2 SQIVND (reference sequence). J gave up 7 bases and V 5 bases, and 3 bases lay outside the gene matches. The CDR3 has 13 residues. The CDR3 DNA sequence: TGTGCCAGTAGTCAGGGGGCGGTTGAAAAACTGTTTTTT. It codes for CASSQGAVEKLFF.

The J gene is TRBJ1-1, the V gene TRBV13; D is ambiguous. The CDR3 has 14 residues. V was trimmed by 1 base and J by 2 bases, leaving 8 bases between them. Germline CDR1 PRHDT, CDR2 FYEKMQ (reference sequence). CDR3 in DNA: TGTGCCAGCAGCTTAGCCGCAGACAACACTGAAGCTTTCTTT. Translating gives CASSLAADNTEAFF.

The chain carries TRBV6-2 or TRBV6-3 and TRBJ2-7, with TRBD1 identical over 9 bases. This CDR3 region has 14 residues. Germline assignment: CDR1 MNHEY and CDR2 SVGEGT. J lost 10 bases, V lost 0 bases, and 7 bases had no gene match. The CDR3 loop is CASSYSRLTGGQYF. The CDR3 region has the DNA TGTGCCAGCAGTTACTCGCGATTAACAGGGGGCCAGTACTTC.

CDR3 coding DNA: TGCGCCAGCAGCTTTGGTCTAGCGGGGGGCCCGAGACCCACAGATACGCAGTATTTT. Amino acids: CASSFGLAGGPRPTDTQYF. This chain connects TRBV5-1 to TRBJ2-3; 11 bases align to TRBD2. Per the germline V gene, CDR1 is SGHRS and CDR2 is YFSETQ. The ends lost 2 bases at V and 2 bases at J; junction bases unmatched: 13. The CDR3 totals 19 residues. The full variable domain, with the rest looked up from reference TRBV5-1 and TRBJ2-3, is KAGVTQTPRYLIKTRGQQVTLSCSPISGHRSVSWYQQTPGQGLQFLFEYFSETQRNKGNFPGRFSGRQFSNSRSEMNVSTLELGDSALYLCASSFGLAGGPRPTDTQYFGPGTRLTVL.

This chain links TRBV6-5 with TRBJ2-7; possible D gene TRBD1, 6 bases. Looked up from germline, CDR1 is MNHEY and CDR2 is SVGAGI. V was trimmed by 2 bases and J by 2 bases, leaving 10 bases between them. This CDR3 region has 14 residues. In DNA, the CDR3 is TGTGCCAGCAGTTACGCAGGGGACGCCTACGAGCAGTACTTC. This codes for CASSYAGDAYEQYF.

The chain recombines TRBV6-6 with TRBJ1-5; TRBD1 aligns across 11 bases. Germline V CDR1 and CDR2: MNHNY, SVGAGI (reference sequence). The ends lost 4 bases at V and 4 bases at J; junction bases unmatched: 6. There are 16 residues in the CDR3. Here the CDR3 DNA reads TGTGCCAGCAGTTTCCGGGACAGGGGGGGGAATCAGCCCCAGCATTTT. It codes for CASSFRDRGGNQPQHF.

This clone was recorded a few times. The genes are TRBV4-1 and TRBJ1-3; possibly TRBD1 for D (5 bases). V shed 6 bases and J shed 0 bases, with 15 bases lying between them. Germline loops: CDR1 MGHRA, CDR2 YSYEKL. This CDR3 contains 16 residues. The CDR3 bases are TGCGCCAGCAGGGACACCTTCACGTCCTCTGGAAACACCATATATTTT. Protein: CASRDTFTSSGNTIYF.

The chain recombines TRBV11-3 with TRBJ2-2, with D tentatively TRBD1 or TRBD2 (5 bases each). Germline CDR1 reads SGHNT; CDR2 reads YENEEA. Trimming cost V 0 bases and J 3 bases, with 11 bases left between them. The CDR3 runs to 16 residues. CDR3 region: CASSLDLGRYTGELFF. The CDR3 bases are TGTGCCAGCAGCTTAGATCTGGGACGGTACACCGGGGAGCTGTTTTTT.